The subject of this entry is one TCR beta chain. The target of this receptor is not known. No base-level quality is on record; no much larger clone is a single base apart. The collaborating institutions used their own protocols to collect whole blood in K2EDTA tubes. For TCRbeta analysis, collaborators shipped samples in one of three forms: frozen whole blood, isolated PBMCs, or DNA extracted from either of those sample types. These data come from a study of blood T cell repertoires in COVID-19 (TCRdb year 2020). The study in broad terms: Samples covering the acute and convalescent phases of COVID-19 were provided by collaborators in the United States, Italy and Spain. The prospective study material was composed of cDNA or gDNA derived from T cells, B-cell-depleted T cells, or PBMCs. Subjects who had been exposed to COVID-19, were actively infected with it, or had recovered from it provided the deeply sampled blood TCRbeta repertoires that made up the dataset. A freely available public database, intended as a resource for researchers studying the immune response to SARS-CoV-2, is where the repertoires were released. Samples came from the ongoing ImmuneRACE study (first 160 participants) plus 1,254 subjects from 6 global collaborators. A de-identified subject ID, COVID-19 status, age in years and sex were almost always included in the sample metadata. Where available, HLA class I and class II types were taken from metadata supplied by the sample provider and were not determined by assay-based typing.

The CDR3, cysteine through phenylalanine, is 14 amino acids long. Only the CDR3 portion is preserved as DNA: 42 bases, with reading frame beginning at the first base. Trimmed from V: 7 bases; trimmed from J: 6 bases; junction bases lacking a gene match: 10. Looking up the germline V gene (reference sequence) yields CDR1 LNHDA and CDR2 SQIVND. Findings and caveats that apply to the study as a whole: How much clinical and demographic metadata was included differed by source and by participant, and the metadata was provided uncurated.

The immunoSEQ Assay, a bias-controlled multiplex PCR, was used to amplify TCRbeta CDR3 regions from genomic DNA. In the original analysis: The number of nucleated cells in each sample was estimated from the amplification of reference gene primers within the assay. Sequence reads were collapsed and filtered to measure the absolute abundance of every unique TCRbeta CDR3 rearrangement. For each sample, productive Simpson clonality was calculated as the square root of Simpson's diversity index over productive rearrangements. TCRdb retrieved this table from immuneACCESS and kept in-frame rearrangements only. Not all clones are present; in checked studies, unresolved V genes account for under half, and no reason is known for the remainder. V and J calls and clone size are copied from that table; D and trimming were computed from the DNA. This sample has fewer than 250,000 clones in its table, and around nine tenths of those were observed once. 3.5% to 4.5% of the sample is in the top ten clones.

This TCR derives from a human donor in a cohort sampled during active COVID-19. The chain uses TRBV19 and TRBJ2-7; TRBD2 agrees with 9 junctional bases. Sequenced: peripheral blood. For the CDR3, the sequence is CASTPAGGGFEQYF. DNA sequence: TGTGCCAGTACCCCCGCGGGAGGGGGGTTCGAGCAGTACTTC.